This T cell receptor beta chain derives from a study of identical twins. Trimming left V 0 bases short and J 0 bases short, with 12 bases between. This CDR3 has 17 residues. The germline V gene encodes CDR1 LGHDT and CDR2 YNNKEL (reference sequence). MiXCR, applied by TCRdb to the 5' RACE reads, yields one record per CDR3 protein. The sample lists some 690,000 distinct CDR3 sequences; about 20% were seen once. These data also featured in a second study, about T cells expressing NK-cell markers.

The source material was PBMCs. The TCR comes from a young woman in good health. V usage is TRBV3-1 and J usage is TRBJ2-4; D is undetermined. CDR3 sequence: CASSQDETGSAKNIQYF. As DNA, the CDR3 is TGTGCCAGCAGCCAAGATGAAACCGGCTCAGCCAAAAACATTCAGTACTTC.